These T cell receptor beta chains were read from a single sample in a study of blood T cell repertoires in COVID-19. Method: immunoSEQ multiplex PCR; TCRdb's copy keeps in-frame clones and lacks some. This repertoire shows 540,000 or so clones, 70% to 90% found once; its top ten account for roughly 7.4%. The sequencing input was peripheral blood. All receptors come from a woman aged 50 to 60 with COVID-19, enrolled during active disease. Each CDR3 is given without its conserved first and last residue. The D gene is left open where the match is weak.

D: .; length: 12; J: TRBJ1-2; V: TRBV5-6; CDR3: ASSPGIREDGYT
D: .; length: 13; J: TRBJ2-6; V: TRBV28; CDR3: ASSLGGSGANVLT
D: .; length: 9; J: TRBJ1-2; V: TRBV12-3/TRBV12-4; CDR3: ASRGRGGYT
D: TRBD1; length: 13; J: TRBJ2-5; V: TRBV2; CDR3: ASSRDRGEQETQY
D: .; length: 14; J: TRBJ1-3; V: TRBV5-1; CDR3: ASSLQGYSSGNTIY
D: .; length: 14; J: TRBJ2-1; V: TRBV5-1; CDR3: ASSFAGQAIYNEQF
D: TRBD1; length: 12; J: TRBJ2-1; V: TRBV9; CDR3: ASSVTGANNEQF
D: .; length: 10; J: TRBJ1-5; V: TRBV12-3/TRBV12-4; CDR3: ASRQGGQPQH
D: TRBD1; length: 11; J: TRBJ1-2; V: TRBV6-5; CDR3: ASRREGTGNYT
D: .; length: 12; J: TRBJ2-2; V: TRBV11-1; CDR3: ASSLDSNTGELF
D: TRBD1; length: 11; J: TRBJ1-1; V: TRBV19; CDR3: ASSDRVYTEAF
D: TRBD1; length: 12; J: TRBJ2-7; V: TRBV27; CDR3: ASSLSGQAYEQY
D: TRBD1; length: 14; J: TRBJ1-1; V: TRBV6-5; CDR3: ASSWETGKKPIEAF
D: .; length: 11; J: TRBJ1-4; V: TRBV10-1; CDR3: ASSEGGGEKLF
D: .; length: 13; J: TRBJ2-1; V: TRBV5-4; CDR3: ASSDRGARGNEQF
D: .; length: 14; J: TRBJ1-4; V: TRBV5-4; CDR3: ASSLGGVATNEKLF
D: .; length: 14; J: TRBJ2-1; V: TRBV7-9; CDR3: ASSLDTSTLHNEQF
D: .; length: 13; J: TRBJ2-2; V: TRBV6-5; CDR3: ASSSLRSNTGELF
D: .; length: 11; J: TRBJ1-2; V: TRBV27; CDR3: ASSLGQSYGYT
D: TRBD2; length: 12; J: TRBJ2-7; V: TRBV27; CDR3: ASSLGGSSYEQY
D: .; length: 14; J: TRBJ2-3; V: TRBV5-4; CDR3: ASSSPAAGSTDTQY
D: TRBD1; length: 14; J: TRBJ2-1; V: TRBV4-1; CDR3: ASSHPTRDRDNEQF
D: .; length: 11; J: TRBJ2-7; V: TRBV7-9; CDR3: ASSSGSSYEQY
D: TRBD2; length: 15; J: TRBJ2-2; V: TRBV19; CDR3: ASSTSTSGGRDGELF
D: .; length: 14; J: TRBJ2-7; V: TRBV7-9; CDR3: ASSFPTGTGAGEQY
D: .; length: 13; J: TRBJ2-2; V: TRBV19; CDR3: ASSIEGGATGELF
D: TRBD1; length: 12; J: TRBJ1-1; V: TRBV6-5; CDR3: ASRRTGDGTEAF
D: .; length: 9; J: TRBJ2-7; V: TRBV5-8; CDR3: ASSLGLEQY
D: .; length: 14; J: TRBJ1-2; V: TRBV4-1; CDR3: ASSQDLAGVYDGYT
D: TRBD1; length: 13; J: TRBJ2-7; V: TRBV6-5; CDR3: ASSFGQGSSYEQY
D: .; length: 14; J: TRBJ2-1; V: TRBV7-3; CDR3: ASSLTWGHSYNEQF
D: .; length: 12; J: TRBJ1-1; V: TRBV9; CDR3: ASSAVLGMGLAF
D: .; length: 13; J: TRBJ2-1; V: TRBV11-2; CDR3: ASSLDIVPGNEQF
D: TRBD1; length: 12; J: TRBJ2-3; V: TRBV24-1; CDR3: ATSERDRGDTQY
D: .; length: 13; J: TRBJ1-1; V: TRBV11-3; CDR3: ASSLDQTGNTEAF
D: .; length: 11; J: TRBJ1-3; V: TRBV18; CDR3: ASSPQSGNTIY
D: TRBD2; length: 15; J: TRBJ2-2; V: TRBV10-3; CDR3: AIRGTSGAPNTGELF
D: .; length: 11; J: TRBJ2-2; V: TRBV14; CDR3: ASSLTRTGELF
D: .; length: 13; J: TRBJ2-3; V: TRBV6-6; CDR3: ASSTPGSGTDTQY
D: .; length: 14; J: TRBJ1-2; V: TRBV5-4; CDR3: ASSFKLLGGANGYT
D: TRBD2; length: 15; J: TRBJ2-1; V: TRBV11-2; CDR3: ASSFIAGTSSYNEQF
D: .; length: 16; J: TRBJ2-3; V: TRBV21-1; CDR3: ASSKHRIAGAFTDTQY
D: .; length: 12; J: TRBJ1-1; V: TRBV5-5; CDR3: ASSLSLLNTEAF
D: TRBD1; length: 16; J: TRBJ1-5; V: TRBV6-6; CDR3: ASSHGQGAFVGNQPQH
D: .; length: 12; J: TRBJ1-4; V: TRBV2; CDR3: ASSVRGANEKLF
D: TRBD1; length: 11; J: TRBJ1-5; V: TRBV19; CDR3: ASSPRTGQPQH
D: .; length: 14; J: TRBJ2-6; V: TRBV3-1/TRBV3-2; CDR3: ASSQDSGSGANVLT
D: .; length: 14; J: TRBJ1-5; V: TRBV28; CDR3: ASRLRGAGVNQPQH
D: TRBD1; length: 11; J: TRBJ2-7; V: TRBV6-5; CDR3: ASLDRADYEQY
D: TRBD2; length: 10; J: TRBJ2-3; V: TRBV6-5; CDR3: ASSPGGGTQY
D: .; length: 13; J: TRBJ2-5; V: TRBV11-2; CDR3: ASSLRTGREETQY
D: TRBD1; length: 10; J: TRBJ2-2; V: TRBV6-5; CDR3: ASTRGSGELF
D: TRBD1; length: 13; J: TRBJ1-2; V: TRBV18; CDR3: ASSPGQGDFYGYT
D: TRBD1; length: 11; J: TRBJ1-4; V: TRBV5-1; CDR3: ASSQDRVGRLF
D: .; length: 13; J: TRBJ1-1; V: TRBV19; CDR3: ASSISQQSGFEAF